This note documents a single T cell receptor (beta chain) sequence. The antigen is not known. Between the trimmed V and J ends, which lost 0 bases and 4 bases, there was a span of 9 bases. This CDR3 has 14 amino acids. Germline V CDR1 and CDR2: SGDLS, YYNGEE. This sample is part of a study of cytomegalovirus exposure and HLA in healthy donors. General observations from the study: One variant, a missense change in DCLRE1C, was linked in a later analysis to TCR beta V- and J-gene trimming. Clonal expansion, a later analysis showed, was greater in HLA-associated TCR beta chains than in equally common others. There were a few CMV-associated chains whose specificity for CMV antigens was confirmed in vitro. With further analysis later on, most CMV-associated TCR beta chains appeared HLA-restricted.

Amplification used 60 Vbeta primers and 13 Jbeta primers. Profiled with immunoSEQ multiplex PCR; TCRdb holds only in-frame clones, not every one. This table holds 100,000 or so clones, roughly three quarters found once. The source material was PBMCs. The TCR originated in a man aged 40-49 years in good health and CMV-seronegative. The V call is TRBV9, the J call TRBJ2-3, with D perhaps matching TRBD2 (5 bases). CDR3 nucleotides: TGTGCCAGCAGCGTAGCCCCAGCGGCAGATACGCAGTATTTT. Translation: CASSVAPAADTQYF.